This entry lists 16 T cell receptor beta chains sequenced from one sample in a study of T cell responses to AZD1222 COVID-19 vaccine. This table comes from immunoSEQ multiplex PCR, and its TCRdb copy is limited to in-frame clones, with some not included. In the table there are 73,000 or so clones, roughly 80% of which are singletons. The sequencing used peripheral blood, collected 28 days after the second AZD1222 dose. All receptors come from an adult who received the AZD1222 COVID-19 vaccine.

In this sample, this clone turned up once. The chain has TRBV11-3 and TRBJ2-2, with a tentative D call TRBD1 (6 bases). Trimming stripped 6 bases from V and 1 base from J, with 6 bases between. This CDR3 contains 13 residues. CDR1 is SGHNT and CDR2 is YENEEA in the germline V gene. DNA of the CDR3: TGTGCCAGCAGGGACAGGAACACCGGGGAGCTGTTTTTT. Its translation is CASRDRNTGELFF.

This rearrangement joins TRBV7-3 to TRBJ2-5; D unclear. V shed 2 bases and J shed 5 bases, with 12 bases lying between them. This CDR3 region has 14 residues. Germline CDR1 and CDR2: SGHTA and FQGTGA. The CDR3 sequence is CASSLAGLGETQYF. The CDR3 bases are TGTGCCAGCAGCTTAGCCGGGTTGGGGGAGACCCAGTACTTC.

The gene calls are TRBV12-2 and TRBJ2-7. TRBV12-2 is annotated as a pseudogene. There are 15 residues in the CDR3. The chain's CDR3 is CASRLVLVSSYEQYF. The CDR3, as DNA: TGTGCAAGTCGCTTAGTCTTGGTAAGCTCCTACGAGCAGTACTTC.

The chain joins TRBV19 to TRBJ1-2; no clear D gene. This CDR3 region has 11 residues. Looked up from germline, CDR1 is LNHDA and CDR2 is SQIVND (reference sequence). Trimming cost V 5 bases and J 8 bases, with 9 bases left between them. The DNA for the CDR3 is TGTGCCAGTAGTCAAGGGTTCGGCTACACCTTC. It translates to CASSQGFGYTF.

The rearrangement links TRBV14 to TRBJ2-1; 8 nucleotides match TRBD2. The V gene's germline CDR1 is SGHDN and CDR2 FVKESK. The length of the CDR3 is 15 residues. Trimming took 1 base from V and 4 from J; bases not matched to a gene: 3. The DNA of the CDR3 is TGTGCCAGCAGCCAAGGACTAGCGTTTTACAATGAGCAGTTCTTC. It is translated as CASSQGLAFYNEQFF.

This clone came up once. The genes are TRBV9 and TRBJ2-5; 8 nucleotides align to TRBD1. This CDR3 is built from 14 residues. J gave up 4 bases and V 0 bases, and 2 bases lay outside the gene matches. Germline lookup yields CDR1 SGDLS and CDR2 YYNGEE. The CDR3, as DNA: TGTGCCAGCAGCGTAGCCAGGGGGCGAGAGACCCAGTACTTC. This sequence encodes CASSVARGRETQYF.

The chain carries TRBV9 and TRBJ2-7, with TRBD2 as a possible D gene (6 bases). There are 16 residues in the CDR3. The germline V gene encodes CDR1 SGDLS and CDR2 YYNGEE. V was clipped by 4 bases and J by 6 bases, with 23 bases between them. CDR3 region: CASSPRDFSNPSEQYF. DNA for the CDR3: TGTGCCAGCAGCCCGCGGGACTTTTCAAACCCCTCCGAGCAGTACTTC.

The V and J genes are TRBV7-9 and TRBJ1-5; D is perhaps TRBD1 (5 bases). Trimming removed 5 bases from V and 6 bases from J, with 17 bases in between. The length of the CDR3 is 15 residues. Germline CDR1 is SEHNR and CDR2 is FQNEAQ (reference sequence). The CDR3 DNA sequence: TGTGCCAGCAGCGCATCGGGGGGGTCCGCTCAGCCCCAGCATTTT. This gives the protein CASSASGGSAQPQHF.

Notes on this clone: Other DNA sequences within the sample encode an identical CDR3. The V call is TRBV10-3, the J call TRBJ1-6, with 8 bases aligning to TRBD1. The length of the CDR3 is 14 residues. The ends lost 4 bases at V and 10 bases at J; junction bases unmatched: 6. Germline CDR1 reads ENHRY; CDR2 reads SYGVKD. Here the CDR3 DNA reads TGTGCCATCAGTGTAGGACAGGGTGGATCACCCCTCCACTTT. Protein sequence: CAISVGQGGSPLHF.

A few counts support this clone. The chain joins TRBV11-3 to TRBJ2-1; D might be TRBD1 (5 bases). The CDR3 has 15 residues. V shed 4 bases and J shed 6 bases, with 16 bases lying between them. Germline V gives CDR1 SGHNT, CDR2 YENEEA. As DNA, the CDR3 is TGTGCCAGCAGCTCACCTCAGGTGGGGCGCAATGAGCAGTTCTTC. Translating gives CASSSPQVGRNEQFF.

The CDR3 nucleotides read TGTGCCACCAGTGGGTCGGGGCCTCGGGAGACCCAGTACTTC. Translating it yields CATSGSGPRETQYF. This chain joins TRBV24-1 and TRBJ2-5; either TRBD1 or TRBD2 may supply D (5 bases each). This CDR3 comprises 14 residues. Germline lookup yields CDR1 KGHDR and CDR2 SFDVKD. The germline V and J ends were trimmed by 5 bases and 5 bases, with 14 bases remaining between them.

This clone was counted only a few times. This chain joins TRBV5-6 and TRBJ1-1; the match to TRBD1 covers 7 bases. Per germline, CDR1 SGHDT and CDR2 YYEEEE. With V trimmed by 2 bases and J by 9 bases, 7 bases remained unmatched. This CDR3 is built from 13 residues. The CDR3 DNA reads TGTGCCAGCAGCTTCCCGGGACAGCCGAAAGCTTTCTTT. This translates into CASSFPGQPKAFF.

This clone was seen a few times. The chain couples TRBV5-1 to TRBJ2-1; TRBD1 matches at 8 bases. Looked up from germline, CDR1 is SGHRS and CDR2 is YFSETQ. This CDR3 comprises 16 residues. After removal of 4 bases from V and 10 bases from J, the junction contained 16 bases not matched to a gene. CDR3 sequence: CASSLLGTGAQGEQFF. The CDR3 DNA follows: TGCGCCAGCAGCCTCCTGGGGACAGGTGCCCAAGGGGAGCAGTTCTTC.

This chain links TRBV29-1 with TRBJ2-2; D gene uncertain. The germline V gene has CDR1 SQVTM and CDR2 ANQGSEA. V was trimmed by 3 bases and J by 7 bases, leaving 12 bases between them. The CDR3 sequence is 13 residues long. The CDR3 protein is CSVDFRHLGELFF. CDR3 bases: TGCAGCGTTGATTTTCGACATCTCGGGGAGCTGTTTTTT.

This clone was seen only a few times. The rearrangement uses TRBV5-8 and TRBJ1-5; no definite D call. Per the germline V gene, CDR1 is SGHTS and CDR2 is YDEGEE. With 1 base removed from V and 1 base from J, the gap between germline ends came to 12 bases. This CDR3 has 16 residues. CDR3 bases: TGTGCCAGCAGCTTGTTTGGCAGTCTGAGCAATCAGCCCCAGCATTTT. Residues: CASSLFGSLSNQPQHF.

V usage is TRBV15 and J usage is TRBJ1-5; D unclear. The length of the CDR3 is 18 residues. The V end was cut by 0 bases, the J end by 0 bases, with 15 bases between. CDR1 LNHNV and CDR2 YYDKDF come from the germline V gene (reference sequence). The CDR3 reads CATSRDGASTYSNQPQHF. The CDR3 DNA is TGTGCCACCAGCAGAGATGGAGCCAGCACTTATAGCAATCAGCCCCAGCATTTT. Looking up the rest from reference TRBV15 and TRBJ1-5 gives the full variable domain: DAMVIQNPRYQVTQFGKPVTLSCSQTLNHNVMYWYQQKSSQAPKLLFHYYDKDFNNEADTPDNFQSRRPNTSFCFLDIRSPGLGDTAMYLCATSRDGASTYSNQPQHFGDGTRLSIL.